This T cell receptor (beta chain) was identified in a study of T cell changes during pregnancy in multiple sclerosis. The protocol was immunoSEQ multiplex PCR, while the TCRdb copy is restricted to in-frame clones and leaves out a portion. The sample carries some 120,000 clones, 92% recorded once. The CDR3 is 15 residues long. Germline loops: CDR1 MGHRA, CDR2 YSYEKL. After removal of 1 base from V and 2 bases from J, the junction contained 2 bases not matched to a gene. This receptor was identified in a female donor with multiple sclerosis, enrolled in a pregnancy study. The input for sequencing was peripheral blood, taken in the third trimester of pregnancy. This sequence joins TRBV4-1 and TRBJ2-5; 9 positions agree with TRBD1. CDR3 region: CASSQVGQGQETQYF. The CDR3 region has the DNA TGCGCCAGCAGCCAAGTTGGACAGGGGCAAGAGACCCAGTACTTC.